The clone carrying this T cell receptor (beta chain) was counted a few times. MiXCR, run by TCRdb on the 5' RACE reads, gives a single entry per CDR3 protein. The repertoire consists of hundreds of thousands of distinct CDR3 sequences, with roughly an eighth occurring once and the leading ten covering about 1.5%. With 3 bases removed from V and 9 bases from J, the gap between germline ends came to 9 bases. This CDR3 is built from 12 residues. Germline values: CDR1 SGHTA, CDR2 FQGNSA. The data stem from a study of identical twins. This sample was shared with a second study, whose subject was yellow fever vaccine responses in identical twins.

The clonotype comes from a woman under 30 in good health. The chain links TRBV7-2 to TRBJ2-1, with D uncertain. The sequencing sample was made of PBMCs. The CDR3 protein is CASSFVVFEQFF. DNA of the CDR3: TGTGCCAGCAGCTTTGTGGTGTTTGAGCAGTTCTTC.